Included here is one TCR beta chain sequence, with context. Assay used: immunoSEQ multiplex PCR; TCRdb lists only in-frame clones, some missing. The sample consists of some 32,000 clones, 75% to 95% of them appearing once. V lost 3 bases, J lost 3 bases, and 2 bases stayed unmatched. Germline V lookup: CDR1 KGHSH, CDR2 LQKENI. This CDR3 is 15 amino acids long. These data belong to a study of T cell changes during pregnancy in multiple sclerosis. The sample was CD8+ T cells from peripheral blood mononuclear cells, taken in the second trimester of pregnancy. The sequence derives from a female donor with multiple sclerosis, enrolled in a pregnancy study. V and J are TRBV18 and TRBJ2-1; 10 positions agree with TRBD2. As DNA, the CDR3 is TGTGCCAGCTCACCTGGACTAGCGGACTACAATGAGCAGTTCTTC. Protein sequence: CASSPGLADYNEQFF.